This TCR beta chain was identified during a study of blood T cell repertoires in COVID-19. Study information: COVID-19 samples, acute and convalescent, were from the United States, Italy and Spain. The analysed material was cDNA or gDNA that came from T cells, B-cell-depleted T cells, or PBMCs.

Per the study methods: Nucleated cell number was recorded as an estimate derived from reference gene primer amplification. The table came from immunoSEQ multiplex PCR; TCRdb's copy has only in-frame clones and leaves some out. V, J and clone size are taken as reported in that table, and D and trimming were inferred from the DNA itself. The sample has 120,000 or so clones, 80% seen once. The CDR3 has 14 residues. The germline V gene encodes CDR1 SGHRS and CDR2 YFSETQ. V dropped 5 bases and J dropped 4; count of bases not matched to a gene: 5. This clonotype originated in a man in his fifties or sixties with active or convalescent COVID-19. This chain uses TRBV5-1 with TRBJ2-3; 9 nucleotides line up with TRBD1. The specimen was peripheral blood. Here the CDR3 reads CASRWTGDADTQYF. DNA of the CDR3: TGCGCCAGCAGATGGACAGGGGACGCAGATACGCAGTATTTT.